This record looks at one TCR beta chain sequence and its context. This clone was recorded only once. No antigen is known for it. No per-base quality is available; no much larger clone lies one base away. The data were taken from a study of blood T cell repertoires in COVID-19 (dated by TCRdb to 2020 to 2021). As for the study more broadly: Samples from collaborators originated in the United States, Italy and Spain and spanned both the acute and convalescent phases of COVID-19. The prospective study material was composed of cDNA or gDNA derived from T cells, B-cell-depleted T cells, or PBMCs. The dataset comprised deeply sampled blood TCRbeta repertoires from subjects exposed to, actively infected with, or recovered from COVID-19. The repertoires were made available in a free public database intended to serve as a resource for research on the immune response to SARS-CoV-2. The samples were drawn from the first 160 participants of the ongoing ImmuneRACE study and from over a thousand subjects provided by 6 global collaborators. Sample metadata almost always included a de-identified subject ID, COVID-19 status, age in years and sex. Where available, HLA class I and class II types were obtained from metadata supplied by the sample provider rather than from assay-based typing.

Collaborating institutions collected whole blood in K2EDTA tubes following their own protocols. For TCRbeta analysis, collaborators shipped samples as frozen whole blood, isolated PBMCs, or DNA extracted from either of those sample types. CDR1 and CDR2 were assigned from the germline V gene as MGHRA and YSYEKL. The CDR3 measures 18 amino acids from cysteine to phenylalanine. The CDR3 DNA has 54 bases and is translated from base 1. Trimming accounts for 3 bases at V and 0 bases at J, while the number of junction bases matched to no gene is 8. Overall results and qualifications from the work: Clinical and demographic metadata were provided uncurated, with the amount varying by source and participant.

TCRbeta CDR3 regions were amplified from genomic DNA by means of the immunoSEQ Assay, a bias-controlled multiplex PCR. The authors processed their data as follows. Within the assay, amplification of reference gene primers was used to estimate how many nucleated cells each sample contained. Sequence reads were collapsed and filtered to measure the absolute abundance of every unique TCRbeta CDR3 rearrangement. For each sample, productive Simpson clonality was calculated as the square root of Simpson's diversity index over productive rearrangements. Held by TCRdb, this immuneACCESS table contains in-frame sequences only and omits some clones. Under half of the omission traces to an unresolved V gene where checked; the cause of the rest is unknown. V and J calls and clone size are copied from that table; D and trimming were computed from the DNA. A total of some 100,000 clones appear in this sample, 70% to 90% of them only once. The top ten clonotypes cover approximately 4.8% of the sample.

The chain was built from TRBV4-1 and TRBJ1-4, and 9 junction bases match TRBD1. The sequenced sample was peripheral blood. This clonotype originated in a woman of 80 years or more with active COVID-19. The CDR3 protein: CASSQVMGTGPTNEKLFF. In nucleotide form, the sequence is TGCGCCAGCAGCCAGGTGATGGGGACAGGGCCAACTAATGAAAAACTGTTTTTT.